The clone carrying this T cell receptor beta chain occurred once. Antigen: not known. These data come from a study of cytomegalovirus exposure and HLA in healthy donors. Study information: Unique TCRs numbering some 93 million, obtained from HLA-typed donors, made up an early data release.

PCR involved 60 Vbeta and 13 Jbeta primers. Generated by immunoSEQ multiplex PCR, the TCRdb table keeps only in-frame clones and is missing some. The sample comprises fewer than 250,000 clones, roughly 80% of which are singletons, and around 2.8% rests with the top ten. Notes on the study in general: The dataset shows that most TCR sequences were rare, while some public TCRs occurred in many donors. The study recorded 150 to 200 TCR beta chains that were cytomegalovirus-associated.

V dropped 5 bases and J dropped 8 bases, with 18 bases sitting between them. Per the germline V gene, CDR1 is SGHTA and CDR2 is FQGTGA. The CDR3 consists of 14 residues. Sequenced sample: PBMCs. The chain is built from TRBV7-3 and TRBJ1-2; possible D gene TRBD1, 6 bases. This receptor was obtained from a man aged 25 to 40 in good health and CMV-seronegative. The CDR3 is CASSPYAGRGGYTF. The CDR3 DNA follows: TGTGCCAGCAGCCCGTACGCGGGCAGGGGCGGCTACACCTTC.